These 4 T cell receptor beta chains originate from one sample sequenced in a study of circulating and synovial CD4+ cells in juvenile arthritis. Sequencing was performed with immunoSEQ multiplex PCR; in TCRdb, only in-frame clones are kept and a portion is missing. The sample has 15,000 or so clones, more than 75% seen once; the top ten hold around 0.8%. The specimen sequenced was CD4+ T cells from blood. The receptors shown here come from a human donor with juvenile idiopathic arthritis.

The V call is TRBV5-1, the J call TRBJ2-5, with 7 bases matching TRBD1. Trimming took 8 bases from V and 1 from J; bases not matched to a gene: 17. CDR1 and CDR2 (germline): SGHRS, YFSETQ. The length of the CDR3 is 17 residues. The CDR3 nucleotides read TGCGCCAGGACCCCGAGGGGCGGACAGGACCGCCAAGAGACCCAGTACTTC. This sequence encodes CARTPRGGQDRQETQYF.

The V and J genes are TRBV10-3 and TRBJ2-1, with D perhaps TRBD2 (7 bases). The CDR3 is made up of 16 amino acids. Per the germline V gene, CDR1 is ENHRY and CDR2 is SYGVKD. V was shortened by 5 bases and J by 7 bases, with 21 bases between the two germline ends. In nucleotides, the CDR3 is TGTGCCATCAGTTTAGTCCTAGGGGGGGCGGGAAATGAGCAGTTCTTC. The encoded protein is CAISLVLGGAGNEQFF.

The chain recombines TRBV5-6 with TRBJ1-2; D might be TRBD1 (6 bases). Trimming stripped 4 bases from V and 8 bases from J, with 15 bases between. Germline-derived CDR1 and CDR2 are SGHDT and YYEEEE. The CDR3 totals 13 residues. The CDR3 is CASSRGGVEGYTF. CDR3 nucleotide sequence: TGTGCCAGCAGCAGGGGGGGGGTCGAAGGCTACACCTTC.

This chain uses TRBV12-5 with TRBJ2-5, with a tentative D call TRBD2 (6 bases). Germline loops: CDR1 LGHNT, CDR2 FRNRAP. Between the trimmed V and J ends, which lost 6 bases and 5 bases, there was a span of 16 bases. CDR3 size: 14 residues. The CDR3 loop reads CASGPGASGETQYF. Here the CDR3 DNA reads TGTGCTAGTGGGCCGGGAGCATCGGGCGAGACCCAGTACTTC.